Below are 13 T cell receptor beta chains sequenced from a single sample in a study of T cells in tuberculosis. The data were produced by immunoSEQ multiplex PCR, yet TCRdb's version contains in-frame clones alone and is incomplete. The sample contains tens of thousands of clones, about 95% of which appear only once. The sequenced sample was PBMCs. These receptors were collected from a donor between 10 and 29 years old with latent tuberculosis or without tuberculosis infection.

The chain is built from TRBV18 and TRBJ1-1; perhaps TRBD1 as D (6 bases). CDR3 length: 16 residues. Trimming shortened V by 4 bases and J by 3 bases, and 18 bases separated the two germline ends. CDR1 KGHSH and CDR2 LQKENI come from the germline V gene. As DNA, the CDR3 is TGTGCCAGCTCACGTCACACAGGGTTTGGAGACACTGAAGCTTTCTTT. Its protein is CASSRHTGFGDTEAFF.

Here the CDR3 reads CASTLGPIGLAGAEQFF. CDR3 DNA: TGTGCCAGCACCTTAGGCCCCATCGGACTAGCGGGGGCTGAGCAGTTCTTC. This sequence joins TRBV4-2 and TRBJ2-1; 13 bases line up with TRBD2. The CDR3 covers 17 residues. The junction had 15 bases not matched to a gene; V was cut back by 7 bases and J by 9 bases. CDR1 and CDR2 from the germline V gene are LGHNA and YNFKEQ.

The chain recombines TRBV11-2 with TRBJ2-5, with a weak D call TRBD1 (5 bases). This CDR3 has 15 residues. Germline loops: CDR1 SGHAT, CDR2 FQNNGV. V lost 6 bases and J lost 0, with 14 bases in between. Here the CDR3 reads CASRNLRQNQETQYF. CDR3 bases: TGTGCCAGCAGAAACCTACGACAGAACCAAGAGACCCAGTACTTC.

The chain links TRBV6-1 to TRBJ1-4, with TRBD1 matching over 7 bases. The CDR3 covers 12 residues. V shed 8 bases, J shed 7 bases, and the junction held 4 bases outside the gene matches. Germline V gene lookup returns CDR1 MNHNS and CDR2 SASEGT. The CDR3 sequence is CASRQGGEKLFF. In DNA form, the CDR3 reads TGTGCCAGCCGACAGGGCGGTGAAAAACTGTTTTTT.

In its sample, this clone was seen once. The V call is TRBV5-5, the J call TRBJ2-3; a possible D gene is TRBD1 (5 bases). CDR1 and CDR2 (germline): SGHKS, YYEKEE (reference sequence). The CDR3 runs 14 residues. Trimming removed 1 base from V and 2 bases from J, with 8 bases in between. The CDR3 loop is CASSLLRATDTQYF. CDR3 DNA: TGTGCCAGCAGCTTGCTCAGGGCCACAGATACGCAGTATTTT.

The chain links TRBV10-3 to TRBJ2-1, with 9 bases fitting TRBD2. This CDR3 contains 14 residues. Germline-derived CDR1 and CDR2 are ENHRY and SYGVKD. J was trimmed by 0 bases and V by 11 bases; bases with no gene match: 5. The CDR3 is CAAGGPSSYNEQFF. CDR3 DNA: TGTGCCGCGGGAGGGCCAAGCTCCTACAATGAGCAGTTCTTC.

J is TRBJ2-3 and V is TRBV11-2; no clear D. Trimming shortened V by 8 bases and J by 6 bases, and 6 bases separated the two germline ends. From germline, CDR1 is SGHAT and CDR2 FQNNGV. The CDR3 has 10 amino acids. DNA for the CDR3: TGTGCCAGCGCGAAGGATACGCAGTATTTT. This codes for CASAKDTQYF.

V usage is TRBV5-6 and J usage is TRBJ1-1; 8 bases match TRBD1. V was pared by 4 bases and J by 2 bases, with 10 bases of the junction left unmatched. Germline CDR1 SGHDT, CDR2 YYEEEE. There are 16 residues in the CDR3. The CDR3 loop is CASSSSPGQANTEAFF. CDR3 sequence (DNA): TGTGCCAGCAGCAGCTCCCCGGGACAGGCAAACACTGAAGCTTTCTTT.

This chain joins TRBV5-4 and TRBJ1-4, with TRBD1 as a possible D gene (6 bases). Trimming shortened V by 3 bases and J by 3 bases, and 12 bases separated the two germline ends. The CDR3 totals 15 residues. Germline V gives CDR1 SGHNT, CDR2 YYREEE (reference sequence). The CDR3 sequence: CASSSGQTPNEKLFF. Written as DNA, the CDR3 is TGTGCCAGCAGCTCAGGACAGACTCCTAATGAAAAACTGTTTTTT.

The V and J genes are TRBV10-3 and TRBJ2-6; TRBD1 agrees at 7 bases. CDR1 and CDR2 from the germline V gene are ENHRY and SYGVKD. V was clipped by 3 bases and J by 3 bases; unmatched bases: 2. CDR3 length equals 15 residues. The CDR3 nucleotides read TGTGCCATCAGTGACGGGGACAGTGGGGCCAACGTCCTGACTTTC. Translating gives CAISDGDSGANVLTF.

The chain links TRBV5-1 to TRBJ2-1; 10 positions agree with TRBD2. Germline V lookup: CDR1 SGHRS, CDR2 YFSETQ. This CDR3 has 13 amino acids. Losses at the gene ends were 4 bases for V and 9 bases for J; bases not matched to a gene: 4. The CDR3 reads CASSGIAGGEQFF. The CDR3, as DNA: TGCGCCAGCAGCGGGATAGCGGGAGGTGAGCAGTTCTTC.

The chain employs TRBV5-1 and TRBJ1-1, with 7 bases aligning to TRBD1. The CDR3 totals 15 residues. CDR1 and CDR2 from the germline V gene are SGHRS and YFSETQ. Trimming removed 0 bases from V and 0 bases from J; junction bases left unmatched: 2. CDR3 bases: TGCGCCAGCAGCTTGGGGACAGGAATGAACACTGAAGCTTTCTTT. Its translation is CASSLGTGMNTEAFF.

V usage is TRBV6-4 and J usage is TRBJ1-1; 9 bases match TRBD1. The CDR3 extends over 15 amino acids. Unmatched junction bases numbered 7, after V lost 6 bases and J lost 2 bases. Germline V lookup: CDR1 MRHNA, CDR2 SNTAGT. The CDR3 is CASRTDRGGNTEAFF. CDR3 nucleotide sequence: TGTGCCAGCAGGACTGACAGGGGGGGAAACACTGAAGCTTTCTTT.